Below, 17 T cell receptor beta chains from the same sample are listed, as sequenced in a study of blood T cells in healthy people across ages. Together with a sample-barcoded 5' primer, a J-beta primer mix was included in a second PCR lasting about 7 to 11 cycles. TCRdb recomputed calls from the 5' RACE reads with MiXCR, one row per CDR3 protein. The sample has nearly 800,000 distinct CDR3 sequences, 45% to 70% seen once. Sequencing input: blood. The receptor source for this set is a man aged 40-50 years in good health.

The chain carries TRBV2 and TRBJ1-2; possible D gene TRBD1, 6 bases. CDR1 SNHLY and CDR2 FYNNEI come from the germline V gene. V lost 4 bases to trimming and J lost 1 base, with 16 bases between them. The CDR3 covers 16 residues. CDR3 DNA: TGTGCCAGCAGTGTCCCGGCAGGGGCCCATAACTATGGCTACACCTTC. Encoded protein: CASSVPAGAHNYGYTF.

This clonotype has a handful of counts. The chain has TRBV4-2 and TRBJ2-3; TRBD2 aligns across 10 bases. CDR3 size: 17 residues. Germline loops: CDR1 LGHNA, CDR2 YNFKEQ. V gave up 1 base and J gave up 5 bases; unmatched junction bases: 9. CDR3 sequence (DNA): TGTGCCAGCAGCCAAGCATTTAGCGGGGGGTCCCAAGATACGCAGTATTTT. Its translation: CASSQAFSGGSQDTQYF.

This clonotype was detected once. The chain joins TRBV6-1 to TRBJ2-3; unclear D gene. The CDR3 loop spans 12 amino acids. Germline CDR1 and CDR2: MNHNS and SASEGT. The V end was cut by 6 bases, the J end by 6 bases, with 10 bases between. CDR3 sequence reads: CASSRTPDTQYF. Written as DNA, the CDR3 is TGTGCCAGCAGCCGAACCCCGGATACGCAGTATTTT.

This clonotype was recorded a few times. The CDR3 loop is CSVEGGTATEQFF. The CDR3 nucleotides are TGCAGCGTTGAAGGTGGGACAGCCACCGAGCAGTTCTTC. The V gene is TRBV29-1, the J gene TRBJ2-1; 7 bases line up with TRBD1. Unmatched junction bases numbered 7, after V lost 1 base and J lost 10 bases. This CDR3 spans 13 amino acids. CDR1 SQVTM and CDR2 ANQGSEA come from the germline V gene.

This clonotype was seen once. The J gene is TRBJ1-4, the V gene TRBV7-9, with 7 bases fitting TRBD1. The CDR3 covers 17 residues. After removal of 0 bases from V and 4 bases from J, the junction contained 8 bases not matched to a gene. Germline V gene lookup returns CDR1 SEHNR and CDR2 FQNEAQ (reference sequence). The CDR3 DNA is TGTGCCAGCAGCTTAGCCGGAGGGGGCAGTTTTAATGAAAAACTGTTTTTT. This encodes CASSLAGGGSFNEKLFF.

This rearrangement joins TRBV3-1 to TRBJ2-7; TRBD1 aligns across 7 bases. V dropped 0 bases and J dropped 0; count of bases not matched to a gene: 5. The V gene's germline CDR1 is LGHDT and CDR2 YNNKEL (reference sequence). This CDR3 is built from 16 residues. CDR3 sequence: CASSQEIDRVSYEQYF. In DNA, the CDR3 is TGTGCCAGCAGCCAAGAAATCGACAGGGTCTCCTACGAGCAGTACTTC.

The chain has TRBV2 and TRBJ1-2, with a weak D call TRBD1 (5 bases). CDR3 length: 16 amino acids. Germline V CDR1 and CDR2: SNHLY, FYNNEI. V lost 5 bases and J 5 bases, leaving 21 bases between the germline ends. The CDR3 loop reads CASSLGGGEGSYGYTF. CDR3 nucleotide sequence: TGTGCCAGCAGTTTGGGCGGAGGGGAAGGTTCATATGGCTACACCTTC.

This chain connects TRBV7-2 to TRBJ2-4, with TRBD2 identical over 7 bases. V shed 1 base and J 1 base; nucleotides not matched to a gene: 7. The CDR3 sequence is 17 residues long. Germline V lookup: CDR1 SGHTA, CDR2 FQGNSA. The CDR3 loop reads CASSLEGAGWAKNIQYF. CDR3 coding DNA: TGTGCCAGCAGCTTAGAAGGAGCGGGGTGGGCCAAAAACATTCAGTACTTC.

The V call is TRBV3-1, the J call TRBJ2-4; the D gene is possibly TRBD2 (6 bases). The ends were cut back, 3 bases at V and 1 base at J, with 16 bases in the middle. Germline loops: CDR1 LGHDT, CDR2 YNNKEL (reference sequence). CDR3 size: 17 residues. The CDR3 DNA is TGTGCCAGCAGCCACGGAATAGGAGGAGGGGCCAAAAACATTCAGTACTTC. It is translated as CASSHGIGGGAKNIQYF. The whole variable domain, remainder taken from reference TRBV3-1 and TRBJ2-4, is DTAVSQTPKYLVTQMGNDKSIKCEQNLGHDTMYWYKQDSKKFLKIMFSYNNKELIINETVPNRFSPKSPDKAHLNLHINSLELGDSAVYFCASSHGIGGGAKNIQYFGAGTRLSVL.

For the CDR3, the DNA is TGTGCCAGCAGCTTAGCGGTGGGCTCCTACACCTTC. This sequence encodes CASSLAVGSYTF. The chain is built from TRBV7-9 and TRBJ1-2; D call uncertain. The CDR3 covers 12 residues. Per germline, CDR1 SEHNR and CDR2 FQNEAQ (reference sequence). The V gene lost 0 bases and the J gene lost 10 bases, with 9 bases spanning the gap.

The chain employs TRBV7-3 and TRBJ2-3; D remains ambiguous. V was cut by 2 bases and J by 2 bases, with 11 bases left in between. From germline, CDR1 is SGHTA and CDR2 FQGTGA. The length of the CDR3 is 15 residues. In DNA form, the CDR3 reads TGTGCCAGCAGCTTAGACCCGGTCCCCACAGATACGCAGTATTTT. Translated: CASSLDPVPTDTQYF.

This clonotype was counted between two and nine times. CDR3 sequence reads: CSARDQSNEQFF. CDR3 in DNA: TGCAGTGCTAGAGATCAGAGCAATGAGCAGTTCTTC. The V call is TRBV20-1, the J call TRBJ2-1; D gene unclear. V lost 0 bases to trimming and J lost 6 bases, with 6 bases between them. CDR1 and CDR2 from the germline V gene are DFQATT and SNEGSKA (reference sequence). This CDR3 has 12 amino acids.

The chain uses TRBV29-1 and TRBJ2-1; D is unresolved. The J call could be wrong; TRBJ2-7 is a better fit for the DNA end. The CDR3 sequence is 13 residues long. The germline gives CDR1 SQVTM, CDR2 ANQGSEA. CDR3 sequence reads: CSVPQSSYNEQYF. The CDR3 nucleotides are TGCAGCGTACCACAGAGCTCCTACAATGAGCAGTACTTC.

This sequence joins TRBV5-6 and TRBJ2-7; 7 nucleotides agree with TRBD1. The ends lost 5 bases at V and 1 base at J; junction bases unmatched: 12. CDR3 length: 16 residues. Germline V gene sequence: CDR1 SGHDT, CDR2 YYEEEE. This CDR3 is CASSRIRQGSSYEQYF. CDR3 DNA sequence: TGTGCCAGCAGTCGTATTCGACAGGGATCGTCCTACGAGCAGTACTTC.

The V and J genes are TRBV25-1 and TRBJ1-1; D is uncertain. V lost 3 bases and J 1 base, leaving 3 bases between the germline ends. This CDR3 has 12 amino acids. Germline V gene data show CDR1 as MGHDK and CDR2 as SYGVNS. The CDR3 loop reads CASSEGNTEAFF. CDR3 bases: TGTGCCAGCAGTGAGGGGAACACTGAAGCTTTCTTT.

The chain uses TRBV28 and TRBJ2-4, with a tentative D call TRBD1 (5 bases). V was shortened by 5 bases and J by 13 bases, with 18 bases between the two germline ends. Germline loops: CDR1 MDHEN, CDR2 SYDVKM. The CDR3 is 13 residues long. The CDR3 nucleotides read TGTGCCAGCAGTCTCCCAGGGAAGTGGCGGCAGTACTTC. This gives the protein CASSLPGKWRQYF. Complete variable domain (other parts from reference TRBV28 and TRBJ2-4): DVKVTQSSRYLVKRTGEKVFLECVQDMDHENMFWYRQDPGLGLRLIYFSYDVKMKEKGDIPEGYSVSREKKERFSLILESASTNQTSMYLCASSLPGKWRQYFGAGTRLSVL.

This clonotype was seen a few times. The V gene is TRBV5-6, the J gene TRBJ2-1; 13 positions match TRBD2. V trimming: 4 bases; J trimming: 6 bases; junction bases outside the gene matches: 13. The CDR3 is 18 amino acids. Germline V gene data show CDR1 as SGHDT and CDR2 as YYEEEE. The CDR3 loop reads CASSTGQGTSGIINEQFF. In DNA, the CDR3 is TGTGCCAGCAGCACGGGACAGGGGACTAGCGGGATCATCAATGAGCAGTTCTTC. Based on the CDR3 plus reference TRBV5-6 and TRBJ2-1, the full variable domain is DAGVTQSPTHLIKTRGQQVTLRCSPKSGHDTVSWYQQALGQGPQFIFQYYEEEERQRGNFPDRFSGHQFPNYSSELNVNALLLGDSALYLCASSTGQGTSGIINEQFFGPGTRLTVL.